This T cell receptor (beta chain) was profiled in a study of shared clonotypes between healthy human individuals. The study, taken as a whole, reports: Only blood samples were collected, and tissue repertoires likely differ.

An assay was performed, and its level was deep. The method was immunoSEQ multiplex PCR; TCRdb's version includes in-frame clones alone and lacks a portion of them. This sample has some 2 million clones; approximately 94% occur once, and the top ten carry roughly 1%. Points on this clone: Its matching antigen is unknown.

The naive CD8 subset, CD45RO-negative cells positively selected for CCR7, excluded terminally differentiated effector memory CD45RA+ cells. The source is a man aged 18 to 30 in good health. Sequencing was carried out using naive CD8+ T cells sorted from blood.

CDR3 in DNA: TGTGCCACCAGCAGAGATTTAGCGGGGGGTCCAGGCAATGAGCAGTTCTTC. It is translated as CATSRDLAGGPGNEQFF. J is TRBJ2-1 and V is TRBV15; 10 positions agree with TRBD2. With 0 bases clipped from V and 6 bases from J, the junction kept 8 bases outside the gene matches. CDR1 is LNHNV, CDR2 YYDKDF, per germline (reference sequence). The CDR3 runs 17 residues.